The T cell receptor (beta chain) described here comes from a study of post-analysis software for immune sequencing data. Study results and caveats: There were roughly five TRBV segments more frequent in patients than controls, and TRBV5-6, TRBV5-1 and TRBV20-1 were among them. The normalized Chao1 diversity of multiple sclerosis patients was significantly lower than that of controls.

Libraries were made from TCR beta cDNA, and they carried unique molecular identifiers. The source material, about 0.9 to 11 million T cells, gave rise to 500,000 or so cDNA molecules. MiXCR, run by TCRdb on the PCR reads, gives a single entry per CDR3 protein. The sample yields about 680,000 distinct CDR3 sequences, approximately 59% seen once. Trimming shortened V by 1 base and J by 1 base, and 17 bases separated the two germline ends. CDR3 length: 18 amino acids. Germline V gives CDR1 MGHRA, CDR2 YSYEKL. With respect to this clonotype: What it binds is unknown.

Sequencing was performed on blood. The sequence was collected from a girl aged 2-9 years with multiple sclerosis. The gene calls are TRBV4-1 and TRBJ2-1; D possibly corresponds to TRBD1 (5 bases). The CDR3 coding sequence is TGCGCCAGCAGCCAAGCGCTTTCGTTCAGACAGTCCTACAATGAGCAGTTCTTC. It translates to CASSQALSFRQSYNEQFF.